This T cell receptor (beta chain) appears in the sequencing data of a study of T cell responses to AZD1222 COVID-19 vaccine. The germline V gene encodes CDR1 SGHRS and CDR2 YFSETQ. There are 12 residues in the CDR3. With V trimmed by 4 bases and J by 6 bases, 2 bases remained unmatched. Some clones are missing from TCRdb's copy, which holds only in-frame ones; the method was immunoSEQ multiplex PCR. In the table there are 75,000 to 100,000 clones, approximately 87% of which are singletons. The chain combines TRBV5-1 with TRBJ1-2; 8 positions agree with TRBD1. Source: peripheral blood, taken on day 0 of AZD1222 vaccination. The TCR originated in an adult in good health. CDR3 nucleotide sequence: TGCGCCAGCAGCCCGACAGGGGATGGCTACACCTTC. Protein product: CASSPTGDGYTF. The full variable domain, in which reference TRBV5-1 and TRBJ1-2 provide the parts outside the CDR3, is KAGVTQTPRYLIKTRGQQVTLSCSPISGHRSVSWYQQTPGQGLQFLFEYFSETQRNKGNFPGRFSGRQFSNSRSEMNVSTLELGDSALYLCASSPTGDGYTFGSGTRLTVV.